This T cell receptor (beta chain) was sequenced for a study of beta chain features in type 1 diabetes. Sequenced material consisted of expressed TCRB transcripts (all of the isolated RNA was reverse transcribed). Some clones are missing from TCRdb's copy, which holds only in-frame ones; the method was immunoSEQ multiplex PCR. The table includes 250,000 or so clones, 55% to 70% detected once. Points on this clone: What it binds is unknown.

Study-wide results and limits: The naive, central memory and Treg TCRB repertoires showed an apparent similarity that was greater among patients than among healthy donors.

Per germline, CDR1 MGHDK and CDR2 SYGVNS. The length of the CDR3 is 16 residues. The J segment lost 6 bases and the V segment lost 1 base, leaving 7 bases of the junction unmatched. The specimen was naive CD4+ T cells from blood. This receptor was identified in a man aged 25-45 years in good health. The chain couples TRBV25-1 to TRBJ2-2; 8 bases align to TRBD1. The CDR3 sequence: CASSELSRGRPGELFF. The CDR3 region has the DNA TGTGCCAGCAGTGAATTGAGCAGGGGGCGCCCCGGGGAGCTGTTTTTT. The entire variable domain, with the rest obtained from reference TRBV25-1 and TRBJ2-2, is as follows: EADIYQTPRYLVIGTGKKITLECSQTMGHDKMYWYQQDPGMELHLIHYSYGVNSTEKGDLSSESTVSRIRTEHFPLTLESARPSHTSQYLCASSELSRGRPGELFFGEGSRLTVL.